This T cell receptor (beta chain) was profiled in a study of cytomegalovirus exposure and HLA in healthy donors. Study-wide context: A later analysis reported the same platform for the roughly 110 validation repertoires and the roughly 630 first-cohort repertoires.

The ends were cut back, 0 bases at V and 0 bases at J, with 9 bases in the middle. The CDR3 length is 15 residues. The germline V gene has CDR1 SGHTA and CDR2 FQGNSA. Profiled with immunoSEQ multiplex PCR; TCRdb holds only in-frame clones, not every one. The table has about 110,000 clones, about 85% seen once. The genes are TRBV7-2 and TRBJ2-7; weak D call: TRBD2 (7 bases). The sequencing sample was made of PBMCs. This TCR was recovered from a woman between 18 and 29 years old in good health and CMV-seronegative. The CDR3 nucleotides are TGTGCCAGCAGCTTAGCGGGGGGGGCCTCCTACGAGCAGTACTTC. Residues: CASSLAGGASYEQYF. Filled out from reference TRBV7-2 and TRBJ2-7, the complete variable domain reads GAGVSQSPSNKVTEKGKDVELRCDPISGHTALYWYRQSLGQGLEFLIYFQGNSAPDKSGLPSDRFSAERTGGSVSTLTIQRTQQEDSAVYLCASSLAGGASYEQYFGPGTRLTVT.